A selection of T cell receptor beta chains follows, all from one sample in a study of CD8 T cells in ankylosing spondylitis. TCRdb ran MiXCR on the 5' RACE reads and lists one entry per CDR3 protein. The sample holds around 540,000 distinct CDR3 sequences, 10% to 15% seen once. Sequencing was done on a sample of blood, either unsorted or a sorted T cell fraction (not recorded which). The receptor set was obtained from a male donor with ankylosing spondylitis. The CDR3 runs from the conserved cysteine through the conserved F or W. A D gene is named only where the DNA matches it firmly. The size of a clone is reported for some rows only, either as once, few or many, or as a class for expanded clones.

V gene,J gene,D gene,clone size,CDR3 DNA,CDR3 protein
TRBV5-4,TRBJ2-1,TRBD2,.,TGTGCCAGCAGCTGGCTAGCGGCCAATGAGCAGTTCTTC,CASSWLAANEQFF
TRBV12-3/TRBV12-4,TRBJ1-5,TRBD1,few,TGTGCCAGCAGCTGGGACAGGGTAGGGTTGCCCCAGCATTTT,CASSWDRVGLPQHF
TRBV16,TRBJ1-5,.,.,TGTGCCAGCAGCCAATCAGGGTTCGATCAGCCCCAGCATTTT,CASSQSGFDQPQHF
TRBV5-4,TRBJ2-2,.,few,TGTGCCAGCCACGGATCCGGGGAGCTGTTTTTT,CASHGSGELFF
TRBV29-1,TRBJ2-1,.,few,TGCAGCGTAGCACTAGAATCCTACAATGAGCAGTTCTTC,CSVALESYNEQFF
TRBV27,TRBJ1-5,.,few,TGTGCCAGCGCCCACGGGGAGGGCCAGCCCCAGCATTTT,CASAHGEGQPQHF
TRBV7-9,TRBJ2-7,TRBD1,few,TGTGCCAGCCGACCCCCACAGGGGCGTTCTTCCTACGAGCAGTACTTC,CASRPPQGRSSYEQYF
TRBV11-2,TRBJ2-5,TRBD2,.,TGTGCCAGCAGCTTGGGAGCGGGGGACCAGTCGGAGACCCAGTACTTC,CASSLGAGDQSETQYF
TRBV24-1,TRBJ2-3,.,few,TGTGCCACCAGTGATTTCCAGGCGACCGACTCTGATACGCAGTATTTT,CATSDFQATDSDTQYF
TRBV29-1,TRBJ2-6,.,many,TGCAGCGCAGGGGCCGGGGCCAACGTCCTGACTTTC,CSAGAGANVLTF
TRBV20-1,TRBJ2-1,.,.,TGCAGTGCTAGAGATATGGACGCATACAATGAGCAGTTCTTC,CSARDMDAYNEQFF
TRBV5-1,TRBJ1-1,TRBD1,.,TGCGCCAGCAGCTTGGAAGGGGGCCTTACTGAAGCTTTCTTT,CASSLEGGLTEAFF
TRBV6-1,TRBJ1-2,.,few,TGTGCCAGCATGCGGCCTCCCCTTTCATATGGCTACACCTTC,CASMRPPLSYGYTF
TRBV6-1,TRBJ2-3,TRBD2,.,TGTGCCAGCAGTGAATCTAGCGGGGCAGATACGCAGTATTTT,CASSESSGADTQYF
TRBV27,TRBJ2-5,.,.,TGTGCCAGCAGTTTAAGTATAGCCTCCTCGGAGACCCAGTACTTC,CASSLSIASSETQYF
TRBV2,TRBJ1-6,.,few,TGTGCCAGCACCTTGGATGAGGGATATAATTCACCCCTCCACTTT,CASTLDEGYNSPLHF
TRBV3-1,TRBJ1-5,.,few,TGTGCCAGCAGCCTCACCTCAGGGAGCAATCAGCCCCAGCATTTT,CASSLTSGSNQPQHF
TRBV6-1,TRBJ1-5,TRBD1,few,TGTGCCAGCAAAAGTGGGACAGGGTATCAGCCCCAGCATTTT,CASKSGTGYQPQHF
TRBV14,TRBJ1-3,.,.,TGTGCCAGCAGCCCAGGACCAGGGGCGGGAAACACCATATATTTT,CASSPGPGAGNTIYF
TRBV20-1,TRBJ2-3,TRBD2,.,TGCAGTGCTACCACGACTAGCGGGATCACAGATACGCAGTATTTT,CSATTTSGITDTQYF
TRBV20-1,TRBJ2-1,TRBD1,many,TGCAGTGCTAATCCCACCGGGACAGGGTTTGATGAGCAGTTCTTC,CSANPTGTGFDEQFF
TRBV11-2,TRBJ2-5,TRBD2,few,TGTGCCAGCAGCCCCGGGACTAGCCTAGAGACCCAGTACTTC,CASSPGTSLETQYF
TRBV24-1,TRBJ2-5,.,.,TGTGCCACCAGTGCTCCCGGCCATAAAGAGACCCAGTACTTC,CATSAPGHKETQYF
TRBV11-1,TRBJ2-1,TRBD2,.,TGTGCCAGCAGTCTCCCCGGGACTAGCGGGAGTGCGTTGGGTGAGCAGTTCTTC,CASSLPGTSGSALGEQFF
TRBV5-1,TRBJ1-2,.,many,TGCGCCAGCAGCTTGATTATGGGAGGGGAGAATGGCTACACCTTC,CASSLIMGGENGYTF
TRBV2,TRBJ1-5,.,.,TGTGCCAGCAGTGAAGGGCGGAGTAGCAATCAGCCCCAGCATTTT,CASSEGRSSNQPQHF
TRBV19,TRBJ1-5,TRBD1,.,TGTGCCAGTAGTATCCTTGGGACAGGGCTCCAGCCCCAGCATTTT,CASSILGTGLQPQHF
TRBV7-8,TRBJ2-2,.,.,TGTGCCAGCAGGCCCGAGCAGAACACCGGGGAGCTGTTTTTT,CASRPEQNTGELFF
TRBV20-1,TRBJ2-7,TRBD2,.,TGCAGTGCCACAGTCTCCCCTAGCGGGAAGTATGACGAGCAGTACTTC,CSATVSPSGKYDEQYF
TRBV5-1,TRBJ2-1,.,few,TGCGCCAGCAGCTTGAGTAGCGGAGTGGACAATGAGCAGTTCTTC,CASSLSSGVDNEQFF
TRBV4-1,TRBJ2-3,.,.,TGCGCCAGCAGCCAAGATTTGTGGACAATGGGGCGAGCAGATACGCAGTATTTT,CASSQDLWTMGRADTQYF
TRBV5-5,TRBJ2-1,TRBD1,few,TGTGCCAGCAGCTTGGGTTCTAGGGGGCTGAGCGATGAGCAGTTCTTC,CASSLGSRGLSDEQFF
TRBV5-1,TRBJ2-5,TRBD2,few,TGCGCCAGCAGCTCAAGGAGCGGGAGGGCCCGGGAGACCCAGTACTTC,CASSSRSGRARETQYF
TRBV6-1,TRBJ1-5,.,few,TGTGCCAGCAGTGACGCGTGGTATCAGCCCCAGCATTTT,CASSDAWYQPQHF
TRBV27,TRBJ1-5,.,.,TGTGCCAGCAGACGGGCGGGAGGGCATCAGCCCCAGCATTTT,CASRRAGGHQPQHF
TRBV6-1,TRBJ2-4,.,many,TGTGCCAGCAGCCAGGGCCGGACCAAAAACATTCAGTACTTC,CASSQGRTKNIQYF
TRBV10-1,TRBJ2-5,.,few,TGCGCCAGCAGTGAGCAGGGGACGGTAAAAGAGACCCAGTACTTC,CASSEQGTVKETQYF
TRBV11-2,TRBJ2-1,TRBD1,.,TGTGCCAGCAGCCAACTAATACAGGGGTTGTCCCACAATGAGCAGTTCTTC,CASSQLIQGLSHNEQFF
TRBV2,TRBJ2-2,TRBD2,few,TGTGCCAGTACCCGGGAGGGGCTCGCCGGGGAGCTGTTTTTT,CASTREGLAGELFF
TRBV7-8,TRBJ1-1,.,many,TGTGCCAGCAGCTTAGGCGTTCTGAACACTGAAGCTTTCTTT,CASSLGVLNTEAFF
TRBV7-2,TRBJ2-1,.,few,TGTGCCAGCAGCTTAAATGACAGGAGAGGGGAGCAGTTCTTC,CASSLNDRRGEQFF
TRBV5-1,TRBJ2-1,.,many,TGCGCCAGCAGCTTGGAAGAGGGCTCCTACAATGAGCAGTTCTTC,CASSLEEGSYNEQFF
TRBV20-1,TRBJ2-1,.,few,TGCAGTGCAGTAGGGGTCGCGGTGGATGAGCAGTTCTTC,CSAVGVAVDEQFF
TRBV30,TRBJ1-1,.,few,TGTGCCTGGAGCCACCATGGGGGGGAAGCTTTCTTT,CAWSHHGGEAFF
TRBV20-1,TRBJ2-3,.,many,TGCAGTGCTAGAGGGAGAGATACGCAGTATTTT,CSARGRDTQYF